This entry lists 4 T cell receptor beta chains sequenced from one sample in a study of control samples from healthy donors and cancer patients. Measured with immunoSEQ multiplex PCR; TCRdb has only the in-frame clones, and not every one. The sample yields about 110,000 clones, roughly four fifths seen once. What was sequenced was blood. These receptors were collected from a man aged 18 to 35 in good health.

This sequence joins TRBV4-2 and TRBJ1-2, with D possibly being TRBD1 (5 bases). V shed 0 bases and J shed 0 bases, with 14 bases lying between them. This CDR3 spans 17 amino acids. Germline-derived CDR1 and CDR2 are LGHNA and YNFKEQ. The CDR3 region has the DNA TGTGCCAGCAGCCAAGAACCCGGAACAGGTACTAACTATGGCTACACCTTC. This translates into CASSQEPGTGTNYGYTF.

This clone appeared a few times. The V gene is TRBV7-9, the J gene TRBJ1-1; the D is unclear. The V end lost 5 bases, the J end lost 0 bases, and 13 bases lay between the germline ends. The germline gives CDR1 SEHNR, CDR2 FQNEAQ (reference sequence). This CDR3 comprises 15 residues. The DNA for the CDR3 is TGTGCCAGCAGCCCGAGAAACGGTATGAACACTGAAGCTTTCTTT. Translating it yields CASSPRNGMNTEAFF.

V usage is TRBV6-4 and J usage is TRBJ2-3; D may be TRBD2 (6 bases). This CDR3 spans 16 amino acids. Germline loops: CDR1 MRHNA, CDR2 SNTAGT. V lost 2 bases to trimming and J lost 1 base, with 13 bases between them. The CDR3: CASSDGSGGGTDTQYF. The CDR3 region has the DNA TGTGCCAGCAGTGACGGGTCCGGGGGAGGCACAGATACGCAGTATTTT.

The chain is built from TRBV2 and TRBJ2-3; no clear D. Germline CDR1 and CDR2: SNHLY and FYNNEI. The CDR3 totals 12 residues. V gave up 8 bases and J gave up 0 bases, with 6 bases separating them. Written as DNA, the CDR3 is TGTGCCAGCGCAGTTAGCACAGATACGCAGTATTTT. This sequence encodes CASAVSTDTQYF.